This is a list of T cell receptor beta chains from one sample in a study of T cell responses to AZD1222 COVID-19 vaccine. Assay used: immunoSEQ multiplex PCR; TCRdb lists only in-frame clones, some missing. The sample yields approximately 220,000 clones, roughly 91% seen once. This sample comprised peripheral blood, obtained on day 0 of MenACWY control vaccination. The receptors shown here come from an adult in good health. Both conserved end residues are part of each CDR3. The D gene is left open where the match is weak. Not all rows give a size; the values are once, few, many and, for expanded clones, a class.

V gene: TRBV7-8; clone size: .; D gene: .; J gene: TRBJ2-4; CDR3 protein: CASSLTTGTSQNIQYF; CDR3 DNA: TGTGCCAGCAGCTTAACAACCGGGACTTCCCAAAACATTCAGTACTTC
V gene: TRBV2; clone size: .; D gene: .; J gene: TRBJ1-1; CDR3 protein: CASSEGYSPNTEAFF; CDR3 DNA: TGTGCCAGCAGTGAAGGGTACAGCCCGAACACTGAAGCTTTCTTT
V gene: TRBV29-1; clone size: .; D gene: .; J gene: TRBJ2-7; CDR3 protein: CSVEKVEGYEQYF; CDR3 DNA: TGCAGCGTTGAAAAGGTAGAGGGGTACGAGCAGTACTTC
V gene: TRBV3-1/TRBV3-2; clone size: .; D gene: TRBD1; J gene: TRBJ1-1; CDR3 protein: CASGPDRGTEAFF; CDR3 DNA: TGTGCCAGCGGTCCCGACAGGGGCACTGAAGCTTTCTTT
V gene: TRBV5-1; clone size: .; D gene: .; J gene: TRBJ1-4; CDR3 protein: CASSPGGRVDEKLFF; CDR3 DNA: TGCGCCAGCAGCCCCGGTGGCAGGGTTGATGAAAAACTGTTTTTT
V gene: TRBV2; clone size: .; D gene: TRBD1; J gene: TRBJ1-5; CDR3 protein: CASSSDRGKPQHF; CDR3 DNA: TGTGCCTCCTCGTCGGACAGGGGTAAGCCCCAGCATTTT
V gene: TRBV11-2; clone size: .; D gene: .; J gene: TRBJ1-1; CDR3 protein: CASSTRLGATEAFF; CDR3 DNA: TGTGCCAGCAGCACACGCTTGGGGGCAACCGAAGCTTTCTTT
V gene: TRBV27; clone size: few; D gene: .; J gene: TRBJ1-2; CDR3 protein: CASSRTDHAGYTF; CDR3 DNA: TGTGCCAGCAGCAGGACGGACCACGCGGGCTACACCTTC
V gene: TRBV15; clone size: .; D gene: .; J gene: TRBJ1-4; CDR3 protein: CATSRDSSFNEKLFF; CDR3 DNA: TGTGCCACCAGCAGAGATTCCAGCTTTAATGAAAAACTGTTTTTT
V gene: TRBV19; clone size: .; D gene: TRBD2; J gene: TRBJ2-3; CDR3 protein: CASSRKRGGGADTQYF; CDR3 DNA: TGTGCCAGTAGTAGAAAGCGGGGGGGCGGCGCAGATACGCAGTATTTT
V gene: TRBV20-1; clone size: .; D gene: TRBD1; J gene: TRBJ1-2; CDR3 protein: CSARGTVDTF; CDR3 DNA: TGCAGTGCTAGGGGGACAGTAGACACCTTC
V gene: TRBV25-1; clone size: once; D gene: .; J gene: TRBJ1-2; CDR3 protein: CASSEGSGGRSGGYTF; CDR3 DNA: TGTGCCAGCAGTGAAGGTTCGGGAGGGCGCAGCGGTGGCTACACCTTC
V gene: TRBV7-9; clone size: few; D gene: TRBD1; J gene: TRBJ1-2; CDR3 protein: CASSPRTGNYGYTF; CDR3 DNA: TGTGCCAGCAGCCCCAGGACAGGGAACTATGGCTACACCTTC
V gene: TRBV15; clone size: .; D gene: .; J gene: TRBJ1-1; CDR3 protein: CATSRDLGGGFEAFF; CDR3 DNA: TGTGCCACCAGCAGAGATCTTGGAGGCGGGTTCGAAGCTTTCTTT
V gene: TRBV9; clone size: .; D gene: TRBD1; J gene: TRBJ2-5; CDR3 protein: CASSVSGTGGETQYF; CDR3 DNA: TGTGCCAGCAGCGTGTCCGGGACAGGGGGAGAGACCCAGTACTTC
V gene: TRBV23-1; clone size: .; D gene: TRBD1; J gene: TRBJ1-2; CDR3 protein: CASSQGATGDYGYTF; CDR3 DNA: TGCGCCAGCAGTCAAGGGGCGACAGGGGACTATGGCTACACCTTC
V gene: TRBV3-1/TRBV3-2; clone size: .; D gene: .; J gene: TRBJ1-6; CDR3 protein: CASSPGQFNSPLHF; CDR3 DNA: TGTGCCAGCAGCCCCGGACAGTTTAATTCACCCCTCCACTTT
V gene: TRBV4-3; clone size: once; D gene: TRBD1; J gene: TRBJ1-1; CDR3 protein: CASSRDRGYGAFF; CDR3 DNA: TGCGCCAGCAGCCGGGACAGGGGCTATGGAGCTTTCTTT
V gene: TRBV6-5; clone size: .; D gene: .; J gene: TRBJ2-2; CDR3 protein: CAGTSGTASTGELFF; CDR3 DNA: TGTGCCGGGACTTCCGGGACAGCGAGCACCGGGGAGCTGTTTTTT
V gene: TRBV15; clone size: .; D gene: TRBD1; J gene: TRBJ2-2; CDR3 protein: CATSRDETGTTGELFF; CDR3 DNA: TGTGCCACCAGCAGAGATGAGACAGGGACCACCGGGGAGCTGTTTTTT
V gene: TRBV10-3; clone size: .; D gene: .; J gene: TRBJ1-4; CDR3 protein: CAISRSINEKLFF; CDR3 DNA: TGTGCCATCAGCCGTTCGATTAATGAAAAACTGTTTTTT
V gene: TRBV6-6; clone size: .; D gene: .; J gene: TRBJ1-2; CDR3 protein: CASSYRTANYGYTF; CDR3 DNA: TGTGCCAGCAGTTACAGGACAGCTAACTATGGCTACACCTTC
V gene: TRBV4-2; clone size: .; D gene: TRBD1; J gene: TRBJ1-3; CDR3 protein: CASSRQLQGSSGNTIYF; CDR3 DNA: TGTGCCAGCAGCCGTCAATTACAGGGGTCCTCTGGAAACACCATATATTTT
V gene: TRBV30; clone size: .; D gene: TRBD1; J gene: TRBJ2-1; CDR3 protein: CAWRGQGNEQFF; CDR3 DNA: TGTGCCTGGAGGGGACAGGGGAATGAGCAGTTCTTC
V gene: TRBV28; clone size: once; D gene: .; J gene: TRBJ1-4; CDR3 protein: CASRHPSGNEKLFF; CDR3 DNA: TGTGCCAGCAGACATCCCAGCGGTAATGAAAAACTGTTTTTT
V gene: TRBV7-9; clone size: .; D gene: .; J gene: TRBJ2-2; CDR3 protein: CASSLVSQHGELFF; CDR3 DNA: TGTGCCAGCAGCTTAGTCTCGCAGCACGGGGAGCTGTTTTTT
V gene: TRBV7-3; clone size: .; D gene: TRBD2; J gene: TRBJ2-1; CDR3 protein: CASSPGLAGGNEQFF; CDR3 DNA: TGTGCCAGCAGCCCGGGACTAGCGGGGGGGAATGAGCAGTTCTTC
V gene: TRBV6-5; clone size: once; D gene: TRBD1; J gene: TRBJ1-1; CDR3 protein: CASGTGLMNTEAFF; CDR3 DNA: TGTGCCTCCGGGACAGGCCTAATGAACACTGAAGCTTTCTTT
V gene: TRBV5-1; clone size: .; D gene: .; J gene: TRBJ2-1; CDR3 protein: CASSPAALTPSNEQFF; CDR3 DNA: TGCGCCAGCAGCCCCGCTGCACTAACCCCGAGCAATGAGCAGTTCTTC
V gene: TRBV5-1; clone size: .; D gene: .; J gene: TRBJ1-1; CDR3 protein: CASKVSRMNTEAFF; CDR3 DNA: TGCGCCAGCAAGGTCAGCCGGATGAACACTGAAGCTTTCTTT
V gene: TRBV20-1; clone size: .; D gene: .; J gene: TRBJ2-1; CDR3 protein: CSASSRNSYNEQFF; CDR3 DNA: TGCAGTGCTAGTAGCCGGAACTCCTACAATGAGCAGTTCTTC
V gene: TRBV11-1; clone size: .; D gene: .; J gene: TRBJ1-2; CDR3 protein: CASSATGPYGYTF; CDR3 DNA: TGTGCCAGCAGCGCCACAGGGCCCTATGGCTACACCTTC
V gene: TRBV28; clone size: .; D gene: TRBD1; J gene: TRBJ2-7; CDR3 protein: CASSPVGQGKKGEQYF; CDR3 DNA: TGTGCCAGCAGCCCTGTGGGACAGGGCAAAAAGGGGGAGCAGTACTTC
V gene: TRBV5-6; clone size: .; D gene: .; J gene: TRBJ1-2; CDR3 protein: CASSQTANYGYTF; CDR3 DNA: TGTGCCAGCAGCCAGACTGCTAACTATGGCTACACCTTC
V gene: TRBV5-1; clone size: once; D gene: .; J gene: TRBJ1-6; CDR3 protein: CASSFNGSPLHF; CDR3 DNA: TGCGCCAGCAGCTTTAATGGTTCACCCCTCCACTTT
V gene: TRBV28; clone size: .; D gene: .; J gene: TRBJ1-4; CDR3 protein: CASSSLGASINEKLFF; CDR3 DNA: TGTGCCAGCAGTTCCCTAGGGGCCAGCATTAATGAAAAACTGTTTTTT
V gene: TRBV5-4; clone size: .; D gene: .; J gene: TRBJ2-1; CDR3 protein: CASSPGTASYNEQFF; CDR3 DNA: TGTGCCAGCAGCCCCGGGACGGCCTCCTACAATGAGCAGTTCTTC
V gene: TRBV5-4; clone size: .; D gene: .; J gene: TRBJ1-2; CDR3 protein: CASSLWGGRAYGYTF; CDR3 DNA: TGTGCCAGCAGCTTGTGGGGGGGCAGGGCCTATGGCTACACCTTC
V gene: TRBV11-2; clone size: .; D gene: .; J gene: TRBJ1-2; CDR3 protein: CASSLAGVYGYTF; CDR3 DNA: TGTGCCAGCAGCTTAGCAGGGGTCTATGGCTACACCTTC
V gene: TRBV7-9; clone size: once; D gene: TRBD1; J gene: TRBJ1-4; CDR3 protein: CASSPPGQGEGEKLFF; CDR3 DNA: TGTGCCAGCAGCCCCCCTGGACAGGGTGAGGGTGAAAAACTGTTTTTT
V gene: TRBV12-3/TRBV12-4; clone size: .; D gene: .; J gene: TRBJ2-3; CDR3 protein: CASSAITDTQYF; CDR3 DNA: TGTGCCAGCAGCGCCATAACGGATACGCAGTATTTT
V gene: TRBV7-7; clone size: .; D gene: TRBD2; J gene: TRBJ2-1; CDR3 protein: CASSLPSDSSGEQFF; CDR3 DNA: TGTGCCAGCAGCTTACCGTCGGACTCTAGCGGCGAGCAGTTCTTC
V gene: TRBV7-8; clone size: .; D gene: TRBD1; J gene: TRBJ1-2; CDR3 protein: CASSPLDRAYGYTF; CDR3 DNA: TGTGCCAGCTCCCCCCTGGACAGGGCTTATGGCTACACCTTC
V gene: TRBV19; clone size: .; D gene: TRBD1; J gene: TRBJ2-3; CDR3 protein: CASSNRGTADTQYF; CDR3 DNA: TGTGCCAGTAGTAACAGGGGAACCGCAGATACGCAGTATTTT
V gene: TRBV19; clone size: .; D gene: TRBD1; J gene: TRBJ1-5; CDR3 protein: CASSHEDRVNRNQPQHF; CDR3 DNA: TGTGCCAGTAGTCACGAAGACAGGGTCAATCGTAATCAGCCCCAGCATTTT
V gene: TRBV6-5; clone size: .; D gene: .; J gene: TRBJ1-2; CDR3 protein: CASRLSVRSYGYTF; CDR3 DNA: TGTGCCAGCAGGCTCTCAGTCCGCTCCTATGGCTACACCTTC
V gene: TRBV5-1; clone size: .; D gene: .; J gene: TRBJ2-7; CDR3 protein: CASSLAPGLSEQYF; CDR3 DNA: TGCGCCAGCAGCTTGGCTCCGGGGTTGAGCGAGCAGTACTTC
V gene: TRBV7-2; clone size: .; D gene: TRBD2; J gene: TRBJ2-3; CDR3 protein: CASSQWRGGPDTQYF; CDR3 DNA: TGTGCCAGCAGCCAGTGGCGGGGGGGACCAGATACGCAGTATTTT
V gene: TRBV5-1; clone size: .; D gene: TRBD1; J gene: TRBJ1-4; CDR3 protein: CASSLDRGGGVELFF; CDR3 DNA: TGCGCCAGCAGCTTAGACAGGGGCGGAGGAGTGGAACTGTTTTTT
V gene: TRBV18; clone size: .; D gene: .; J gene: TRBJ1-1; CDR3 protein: CASSPQRETEAFF; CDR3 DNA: TGTGCCAGCTCACCACAGAGGGAGACTGAAGCTTTCTTT
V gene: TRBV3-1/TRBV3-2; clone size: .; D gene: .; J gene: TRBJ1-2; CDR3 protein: CASSQGRGGYTF; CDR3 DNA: TGTGCCAGCAGCCAAGGTCGGGGCGGCTACACCTTC
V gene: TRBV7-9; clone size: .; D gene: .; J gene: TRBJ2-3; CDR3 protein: CASSLLTTDTQYF; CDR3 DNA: TGTGCCAGCAGCCTCCTGACGACAGATACGCAGTATTTT
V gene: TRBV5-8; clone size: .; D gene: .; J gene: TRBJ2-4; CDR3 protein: CASSPKQVLAKNIQYF; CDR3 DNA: TGTGCCAGCAGCCCGAAACAGGTTCTAGCCAAAAACATTCAGTACTTC
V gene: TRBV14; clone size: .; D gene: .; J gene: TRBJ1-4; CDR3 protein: CASSRQAYPRFEEKLFF; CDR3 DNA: TGTGCCAGCAGCCGACAGGCCTACCCTAGGTTCGAGGAAAAACTGTTTTTT
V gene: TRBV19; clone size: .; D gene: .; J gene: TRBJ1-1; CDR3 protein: CASSIGGLNTEAFF; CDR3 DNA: TGTGCCAGTAGTATTGGGGGCCTGAACACTGAAGCTTTCTTT
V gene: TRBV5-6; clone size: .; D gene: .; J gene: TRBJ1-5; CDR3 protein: CASSLKGEQPQHF; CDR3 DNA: TGTGCCAGCAGCTTAAAGGGGGAGCAGCCCCAGCATTTT
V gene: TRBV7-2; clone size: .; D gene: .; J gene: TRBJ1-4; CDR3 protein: CASSLGAPRGEKLFF; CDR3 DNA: TGTGCCAGCAGCCTCGGGGCCCCAAGGGGTGAAAAACTGTTTTTT
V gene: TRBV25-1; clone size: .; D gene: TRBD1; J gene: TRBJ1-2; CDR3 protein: CASSEYGTGVDRGYTF; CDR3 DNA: TGTGCCAGCAGTGAATACGGGACAGGGGTGGATCGTGGCTACACCTTC